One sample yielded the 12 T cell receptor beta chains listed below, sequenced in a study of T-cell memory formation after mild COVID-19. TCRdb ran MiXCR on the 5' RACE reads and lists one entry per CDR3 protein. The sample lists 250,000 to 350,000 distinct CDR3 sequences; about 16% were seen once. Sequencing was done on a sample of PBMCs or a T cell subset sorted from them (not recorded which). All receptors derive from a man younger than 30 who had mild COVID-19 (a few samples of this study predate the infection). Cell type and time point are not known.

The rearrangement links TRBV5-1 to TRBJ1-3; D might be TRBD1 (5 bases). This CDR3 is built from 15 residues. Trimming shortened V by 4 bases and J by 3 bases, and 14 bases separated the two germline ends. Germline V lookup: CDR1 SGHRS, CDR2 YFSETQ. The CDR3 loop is CASSRGGTDGNTIYF. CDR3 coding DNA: TGCGCCAGCAGCCGGGGTGGGACGGATGGAAACACCATATATTTT.

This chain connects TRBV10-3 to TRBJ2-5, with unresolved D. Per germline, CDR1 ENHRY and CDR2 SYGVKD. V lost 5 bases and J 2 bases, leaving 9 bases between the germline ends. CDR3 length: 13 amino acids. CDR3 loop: CAISSGLQETQYF. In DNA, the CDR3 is TGTGCCATCAGTTCGGGCCTACAAGAGACCCAGTACTTC.

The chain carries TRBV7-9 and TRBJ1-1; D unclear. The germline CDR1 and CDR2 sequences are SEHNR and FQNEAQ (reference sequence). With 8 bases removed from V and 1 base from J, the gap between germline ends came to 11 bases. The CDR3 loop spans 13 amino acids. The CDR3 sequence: CASDQAENTEAFF. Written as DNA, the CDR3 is TGTGCCAGCGACCAGGCCGAGAACACTGAAGCTTTCTTT. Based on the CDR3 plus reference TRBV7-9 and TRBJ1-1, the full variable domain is DTGVSQNPRHKITKRGQNVTFRCDPISEHNRLYWYRQTLGQGPEFLTYFQNEAQLEKSRLLSDRFSAERPKGSFSTLEIQRTEQGDSAMYLCASDQAENTEAFFGQGTRLTVV.

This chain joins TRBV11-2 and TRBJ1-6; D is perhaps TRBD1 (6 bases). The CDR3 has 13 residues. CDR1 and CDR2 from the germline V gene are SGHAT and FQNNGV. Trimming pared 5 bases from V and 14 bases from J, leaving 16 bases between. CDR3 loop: CASSAEGGVALHF. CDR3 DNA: TGTGCCAGCAGCGCGGAAGGGGGGGTGGCCCTCCACTTT.

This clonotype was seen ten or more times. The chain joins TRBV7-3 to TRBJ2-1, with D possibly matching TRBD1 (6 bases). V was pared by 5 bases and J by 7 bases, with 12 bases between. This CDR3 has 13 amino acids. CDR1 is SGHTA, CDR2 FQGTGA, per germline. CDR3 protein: CASSQQGGNEQFF. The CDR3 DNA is TGTGCCAGCAGCCAACAGGGCGGTAATGAGCAGTTCTTC.

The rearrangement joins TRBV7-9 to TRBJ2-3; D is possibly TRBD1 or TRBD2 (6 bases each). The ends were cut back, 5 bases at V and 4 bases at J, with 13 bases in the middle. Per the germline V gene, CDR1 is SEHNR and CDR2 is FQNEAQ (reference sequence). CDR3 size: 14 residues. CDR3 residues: CASSGLGGPDTQYF. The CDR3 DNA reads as TGTGCCAGCAGCGGGCTGGGGGGCCCAGATACGCAGTATTTT.

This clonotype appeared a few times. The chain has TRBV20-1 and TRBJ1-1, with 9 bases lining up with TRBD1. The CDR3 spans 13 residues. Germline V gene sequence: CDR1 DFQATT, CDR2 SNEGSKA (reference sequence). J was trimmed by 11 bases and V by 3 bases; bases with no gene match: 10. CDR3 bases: TGCAGTGCTAGCCGGGACAGGGCCTGGATGGCTTTCTTT. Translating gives CSASRDRAWMAFF.

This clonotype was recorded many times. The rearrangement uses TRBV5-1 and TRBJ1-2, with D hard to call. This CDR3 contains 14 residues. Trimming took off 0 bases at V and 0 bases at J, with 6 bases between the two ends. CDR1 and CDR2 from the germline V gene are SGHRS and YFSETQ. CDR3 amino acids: CASSLETANYGYTF. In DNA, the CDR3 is TGCGCCAGCAGCTTGGAGACCGCTAACTATGGCTACACCTTC. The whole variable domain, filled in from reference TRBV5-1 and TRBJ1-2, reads KAGVTQTPRYLIKTRGQQVTLSCSPISGHRSVSWYQQTPGQGLQFLFEYFSETQRNKGNFPGRFSGRQFSNSRSEMNVSTLELGDSALYLCASSLETANYGYTFGSGTRLTVV.

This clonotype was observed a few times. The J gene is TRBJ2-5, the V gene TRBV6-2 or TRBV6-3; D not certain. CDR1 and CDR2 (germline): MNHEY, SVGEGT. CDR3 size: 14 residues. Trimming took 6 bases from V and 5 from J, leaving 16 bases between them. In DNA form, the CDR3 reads TGTGCCAGCAGGGGTCGTTACCCCCTCGAGACCCAGTACTTC. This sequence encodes CASRGRYPLETQYF.

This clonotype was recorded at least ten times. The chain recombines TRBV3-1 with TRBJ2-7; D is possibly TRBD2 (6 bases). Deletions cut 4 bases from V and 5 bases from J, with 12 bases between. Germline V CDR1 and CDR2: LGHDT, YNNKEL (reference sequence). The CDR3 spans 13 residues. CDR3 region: CASSLTSVDEQYF. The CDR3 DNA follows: TGTGCCAGCAGCCTGACTAGTGTGGACGAGCAGTACTTC.

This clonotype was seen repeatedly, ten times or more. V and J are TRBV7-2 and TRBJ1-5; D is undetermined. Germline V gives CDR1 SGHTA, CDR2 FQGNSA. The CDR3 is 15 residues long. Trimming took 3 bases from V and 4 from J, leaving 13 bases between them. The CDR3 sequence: CASSLAGLTNQPQHF. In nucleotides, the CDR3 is TGTGCCAGCAGCTTGGCCGGCTTGACAAATCAGCCCCAGCATTTT. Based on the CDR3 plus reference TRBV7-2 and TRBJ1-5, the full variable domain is GAGVSQSPSNKVTEKGKDVELRCDPISGHTALYWYRQSLGQGLEFLIYFQGNSAPDKSGLPSDRFSAERTGGSVSTLTIQRTQQEDSAVYLCASSLAGLTNQPQHFGDGTRLSIL.

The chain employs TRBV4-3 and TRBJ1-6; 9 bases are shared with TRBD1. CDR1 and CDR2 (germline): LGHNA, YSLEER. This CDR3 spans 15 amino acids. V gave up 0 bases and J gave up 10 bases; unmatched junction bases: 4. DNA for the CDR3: TGCGCCAGCAGCCAAGAGGACAGGGGCGGGTCACCCCTCCACTTT. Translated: CASSQEDRGGSPLHF.